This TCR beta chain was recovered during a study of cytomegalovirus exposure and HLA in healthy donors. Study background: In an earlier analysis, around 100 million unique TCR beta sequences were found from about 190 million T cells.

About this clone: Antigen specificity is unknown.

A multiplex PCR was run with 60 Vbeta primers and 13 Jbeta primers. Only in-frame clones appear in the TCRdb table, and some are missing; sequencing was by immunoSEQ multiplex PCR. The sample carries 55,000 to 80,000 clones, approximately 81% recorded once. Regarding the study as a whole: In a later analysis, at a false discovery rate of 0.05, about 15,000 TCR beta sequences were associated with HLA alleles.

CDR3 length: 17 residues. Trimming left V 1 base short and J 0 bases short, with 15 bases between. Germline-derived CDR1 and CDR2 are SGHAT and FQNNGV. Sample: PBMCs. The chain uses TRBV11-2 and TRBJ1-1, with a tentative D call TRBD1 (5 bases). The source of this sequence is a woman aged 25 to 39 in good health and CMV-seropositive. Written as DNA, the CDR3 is TGTGCCAGCAGCTTAGCTCTCTGGGGCACCTTGAACACTGAAGCTTTCTTT. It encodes CASSLALWGTLNTEAFF.